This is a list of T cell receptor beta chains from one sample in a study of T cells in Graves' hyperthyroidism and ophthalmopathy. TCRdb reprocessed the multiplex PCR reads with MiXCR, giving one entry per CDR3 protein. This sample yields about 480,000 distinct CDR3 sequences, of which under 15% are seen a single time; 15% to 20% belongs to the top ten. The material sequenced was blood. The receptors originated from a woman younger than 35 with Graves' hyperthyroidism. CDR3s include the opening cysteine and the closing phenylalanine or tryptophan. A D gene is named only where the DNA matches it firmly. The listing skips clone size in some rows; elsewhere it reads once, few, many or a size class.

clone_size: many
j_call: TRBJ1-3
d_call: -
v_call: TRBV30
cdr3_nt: TGTGCCTGGAGTGTGCTCCTCCAGGCCTCTGGAAACACCATATATTTT
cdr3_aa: CAWSVLLQASGNTIYF

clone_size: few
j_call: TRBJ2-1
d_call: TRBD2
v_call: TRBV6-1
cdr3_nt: TGTGCCACCCTGCCGACCGCGACTAGCGGTTACAATGAGCAGTTCTTC
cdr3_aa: CATLPTATSGYNEQFF

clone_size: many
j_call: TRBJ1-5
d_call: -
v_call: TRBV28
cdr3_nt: TGTGCCAGCACGACAGCAGAAACATTGAATCAGCCCCAGCATTTT
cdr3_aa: CASTTAETLNQPQHF

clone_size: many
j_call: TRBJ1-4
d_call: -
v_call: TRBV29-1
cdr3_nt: TGCAGCGGGGGGGGTGCGGGCGAAAAACTGTTTTTT
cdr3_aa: CSGGGAGEKLFF

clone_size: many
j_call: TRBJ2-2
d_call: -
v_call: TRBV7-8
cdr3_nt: TGTGCCAGCACCGGCCCCGGTGGGACCGGGGAGCTGTTTTTT
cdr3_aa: CASTGPGGTGELFF

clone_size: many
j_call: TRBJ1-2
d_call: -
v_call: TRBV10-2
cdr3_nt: TGCGCCAGCAGTGAGCCGGGGACGGCCCCGCGGGGCTACACCTTC
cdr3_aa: CASSEPGTAPRGYTF

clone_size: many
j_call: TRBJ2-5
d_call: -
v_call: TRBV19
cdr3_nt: TGTGCCAGTAGACCGACAGGGAGGCAAGAGACCCAGTACTTC
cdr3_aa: CASRPTGRQETQYF

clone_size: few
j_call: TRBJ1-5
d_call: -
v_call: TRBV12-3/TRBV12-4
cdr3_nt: TGTGCCAGCAGTTTTTGGGGGGGCAATCAGCCCCAGCATTTT
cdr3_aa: CASSFWGGNQPQHF

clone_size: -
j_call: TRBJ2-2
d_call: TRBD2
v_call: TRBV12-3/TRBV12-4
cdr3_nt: TGTGCCAGCAGTCCCCCGGGACTAGCGGTAACCGCGAACACCGGGGAGCTGTTTTTT
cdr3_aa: CASSPPGLAVTANTGELFF

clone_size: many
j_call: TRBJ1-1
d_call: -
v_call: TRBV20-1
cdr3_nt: TGCAGTGCTCCATCACCGGGGGGGTTGGTAGCTTTCTTT
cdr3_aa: CSAPSPGGLVAFF

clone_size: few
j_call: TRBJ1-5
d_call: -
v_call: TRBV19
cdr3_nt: TGTGCCAGTAGTATCAAGGGGGGGGGGTTTTTAACGGATCAGCCCCAGCATTTT
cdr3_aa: CASSIKGGGFLTDQPQHF

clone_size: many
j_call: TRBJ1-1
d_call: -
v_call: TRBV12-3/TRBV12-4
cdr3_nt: TGTGCCAGCAGTCCCAACCTTCGGGGGACGTCGAACACTGAAGCTTTCTTT
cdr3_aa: CASSPNLRGTSNTEAFF

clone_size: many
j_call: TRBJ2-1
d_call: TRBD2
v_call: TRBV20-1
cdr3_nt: TGCAGTGCTAGCTTAGCGGGAGTTGAGGGAGTGCAGTTCTTC
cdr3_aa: CSASLAGVEGVQFF

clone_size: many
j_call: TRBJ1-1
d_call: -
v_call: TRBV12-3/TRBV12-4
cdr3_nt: TGTGCCAGCAGTTTAAGGACGGGGGGAGCTTTCTTT
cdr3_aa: CASSLRTGGAFF

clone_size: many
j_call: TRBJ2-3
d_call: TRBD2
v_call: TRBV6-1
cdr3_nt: TGTGCCAGCGCCAGGACTAGCGGGAGAGTAAGGGGCACCACAGATACGCAGTATTTT
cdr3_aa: CASARTSGRVRGTTDTQYF

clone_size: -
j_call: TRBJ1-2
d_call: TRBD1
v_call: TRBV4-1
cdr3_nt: TGCGCCAGCAGCCCCACGGGGGACAGCTCTAACTATGGCTACACCTTC
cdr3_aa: CASSPTGDSSNYGYTF

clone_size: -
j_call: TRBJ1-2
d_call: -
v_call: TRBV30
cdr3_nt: TGTGCCTGGTTGGGACCGCAACTGACCTTC
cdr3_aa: CAWLGPQLTF

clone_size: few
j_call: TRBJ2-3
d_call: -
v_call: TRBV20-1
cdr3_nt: TGCAGGGGTGGCCCCGACGCGGATACGCAGTATTTT
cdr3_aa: CRGGPDADTQYF

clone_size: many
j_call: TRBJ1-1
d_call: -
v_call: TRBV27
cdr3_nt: TGTGCCAGCACCTCCGGGACCAAAGCTTTCTTT
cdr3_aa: CASTSGTKAFF

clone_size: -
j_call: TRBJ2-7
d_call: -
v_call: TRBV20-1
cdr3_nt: TGCAATGCTAGAAGCGGGCGGGTCGGCTCCATGGAGCAGTACTTC
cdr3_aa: CNARSGRVGSMEQYF

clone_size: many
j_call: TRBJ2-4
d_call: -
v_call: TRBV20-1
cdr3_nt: TGCAGTGCTAGAGAATCTACAGGAAGGGACATTCAGTACTTC
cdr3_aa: CSARESTGRDIQYF

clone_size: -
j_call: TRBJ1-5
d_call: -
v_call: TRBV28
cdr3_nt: TGTGCCAGCAGTTTGCATCGTTCGGGGGCGGGACAGCCCCAGCATTTT
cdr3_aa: CASSLHRSGAGQPQHF